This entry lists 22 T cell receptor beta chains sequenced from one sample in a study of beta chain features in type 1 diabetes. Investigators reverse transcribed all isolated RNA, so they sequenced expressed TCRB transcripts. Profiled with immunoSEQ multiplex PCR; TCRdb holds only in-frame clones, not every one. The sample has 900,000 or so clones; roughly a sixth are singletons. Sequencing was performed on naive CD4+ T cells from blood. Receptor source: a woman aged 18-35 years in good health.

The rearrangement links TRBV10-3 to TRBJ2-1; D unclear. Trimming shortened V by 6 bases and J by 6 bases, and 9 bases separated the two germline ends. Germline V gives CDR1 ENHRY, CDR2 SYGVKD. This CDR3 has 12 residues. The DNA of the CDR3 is TGTGCCATCAGCCCGACACCCAATGAGCAGTTCTTC. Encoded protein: CAISPTPNEQFF.

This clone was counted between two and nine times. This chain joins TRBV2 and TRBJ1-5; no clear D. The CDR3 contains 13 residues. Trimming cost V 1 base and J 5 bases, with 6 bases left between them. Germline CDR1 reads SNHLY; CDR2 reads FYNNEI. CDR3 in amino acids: CASSEGGDQPQHF. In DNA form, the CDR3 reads TGTGCCAGCAGTGAAGGGGGAGATCAGCCCCAGCATTTT. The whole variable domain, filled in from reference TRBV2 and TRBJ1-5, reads EPEVTQTPSHQVTQMGQEVILRCVPISNHLYFYWYRQILGQKVEFLVSFYNNEISEKSEIFDDQFSVERPDGSNFTLKIRSTKLEDSAMYFCASSEGGDQPQHFGDGTRLSIL.

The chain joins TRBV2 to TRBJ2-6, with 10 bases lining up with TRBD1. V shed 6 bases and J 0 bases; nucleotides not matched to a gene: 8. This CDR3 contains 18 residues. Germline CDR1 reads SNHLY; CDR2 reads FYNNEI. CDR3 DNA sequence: TGTGCCAGCAGAACGACAGGGGGCTCTCTCTCTGGGGCCAACGTCCTGACTTTC. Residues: CASRTTGGSLSGANVLTF.

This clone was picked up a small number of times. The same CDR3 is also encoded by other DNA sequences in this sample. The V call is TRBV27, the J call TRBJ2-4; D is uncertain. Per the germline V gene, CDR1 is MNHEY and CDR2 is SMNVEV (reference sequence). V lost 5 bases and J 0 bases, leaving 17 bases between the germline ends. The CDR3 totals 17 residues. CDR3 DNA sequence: TGTGCCAGCAGTCCCTCCGGGTTTAGGACAGCCAAAAACATTCAGTACTTC. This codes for CASSPSGFRTAKNIQYF.

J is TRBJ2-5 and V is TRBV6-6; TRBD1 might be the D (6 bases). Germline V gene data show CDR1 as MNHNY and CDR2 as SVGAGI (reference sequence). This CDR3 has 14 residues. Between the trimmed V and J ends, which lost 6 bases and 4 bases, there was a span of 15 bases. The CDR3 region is CASSIQGPGETQYF. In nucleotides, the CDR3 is TGTGCCAGCAGCATTCAGGGGCCGGGAGAGACCCAGTACTTC.

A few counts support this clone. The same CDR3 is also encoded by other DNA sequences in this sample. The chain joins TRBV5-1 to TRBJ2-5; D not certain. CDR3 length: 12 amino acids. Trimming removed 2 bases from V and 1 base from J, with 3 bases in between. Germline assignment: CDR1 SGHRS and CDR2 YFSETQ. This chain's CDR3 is CASSLSQETQYF. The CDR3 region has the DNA TGCGCCAGCAGCTTATCCCAAGAGACCCAGTACTTC.

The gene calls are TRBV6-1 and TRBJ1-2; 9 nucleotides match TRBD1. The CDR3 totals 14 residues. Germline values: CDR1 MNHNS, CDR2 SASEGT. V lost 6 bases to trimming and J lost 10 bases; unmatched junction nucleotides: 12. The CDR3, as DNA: TGTGCCAGCAGACTATTTAGGGACAGGGCTCTCTACACCTTC. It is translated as CASRLFRDRALYTF.

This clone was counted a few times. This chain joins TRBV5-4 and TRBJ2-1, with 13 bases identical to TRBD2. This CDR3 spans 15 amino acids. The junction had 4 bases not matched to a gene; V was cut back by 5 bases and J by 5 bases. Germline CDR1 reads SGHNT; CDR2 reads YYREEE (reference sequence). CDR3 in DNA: TGTGCCAGCAGTCCCGGGACTAGCGGGAACAATGAGCAGTTCTTC. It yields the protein CASSPGTSGNNEQFF.

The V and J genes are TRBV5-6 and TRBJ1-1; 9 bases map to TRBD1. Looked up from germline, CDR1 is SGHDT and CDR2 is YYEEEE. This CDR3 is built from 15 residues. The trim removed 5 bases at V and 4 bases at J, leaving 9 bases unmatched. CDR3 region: CASSLRQGVGTEAFF. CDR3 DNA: TGTGCCAGCAGTCTTAGACAGGGGGTTGGCACTGAAGCTTTCTTT. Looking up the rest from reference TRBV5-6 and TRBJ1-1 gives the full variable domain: DAGVTQSPTHLIKTRGQQVTLRCSPKSGHDTVSWYQQALGQGPQFIFQYYEEEERQRGNFPDRFSGHQFPNYSSELNVNALLLGDSALYLCASSLRQGVGTEAFFGQGTRLTVV.

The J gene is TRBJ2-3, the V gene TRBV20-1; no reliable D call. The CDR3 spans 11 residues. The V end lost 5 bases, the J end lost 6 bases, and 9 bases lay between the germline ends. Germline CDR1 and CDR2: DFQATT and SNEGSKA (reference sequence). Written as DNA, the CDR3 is TGCAGTGCTGTCGTTAGCGATACGCAGTATTTT. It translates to CSAVVSDTQYF.

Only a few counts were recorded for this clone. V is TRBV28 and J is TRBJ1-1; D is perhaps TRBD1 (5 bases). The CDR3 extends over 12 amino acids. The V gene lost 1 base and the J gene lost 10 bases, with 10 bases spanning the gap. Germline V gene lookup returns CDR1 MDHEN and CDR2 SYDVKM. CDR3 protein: CASSLYGTRAFF. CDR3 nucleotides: TGTGCCAGCAGTTTATACGGGACGCGAGCTTTCTTT.

The DNA of the CDR3 is TGTGCCAGTAGGACTAGCGGATACAATGAGCAGTTCTTC. This encodes CASRTSGYNEQFF. The gene calls are TRBV19 and TRBJ2-1, with 9 bases that match TRBD2. The ends lost 6 bases at V and 4 bases at J; junction bases unmatched: 1. This CDR3 contains 13 residues. Germline V lookup: CDR1 LNHDA, CDR2 SQIVND (reference sequence). The complete variable domain, with remaining parts taken from reference TRBV19 and TRBJ2-1, reads DGGITQSPKYLFRKEGQNVTLSCEQNLNHDAMYWYRQDPGQGLRLIYYSQIVNDFQKGDIAEGYSVSREKKESFPLTVTSAQKNPTAFYLCASRTSGYNEQFFGPGTRLTVL.

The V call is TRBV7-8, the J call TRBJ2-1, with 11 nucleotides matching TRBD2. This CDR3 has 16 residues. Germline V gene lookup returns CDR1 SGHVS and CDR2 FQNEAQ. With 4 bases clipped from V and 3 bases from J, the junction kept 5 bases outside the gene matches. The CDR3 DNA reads TGTGCCAGCAGCTATCGACTAGCGGGACACTACAATGAGCAGTTCTTC. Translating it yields CASSYRLAGHYNEQFF.

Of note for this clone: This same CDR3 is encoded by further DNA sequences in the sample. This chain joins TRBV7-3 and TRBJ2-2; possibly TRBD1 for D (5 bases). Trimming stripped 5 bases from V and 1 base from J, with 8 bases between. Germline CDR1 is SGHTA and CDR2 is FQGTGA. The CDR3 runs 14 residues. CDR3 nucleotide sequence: TGTGCCAGCAGCCCAGACAGGAACACCGGGGAGCTGTTTTTT. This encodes CASSPDRNTGELFF.

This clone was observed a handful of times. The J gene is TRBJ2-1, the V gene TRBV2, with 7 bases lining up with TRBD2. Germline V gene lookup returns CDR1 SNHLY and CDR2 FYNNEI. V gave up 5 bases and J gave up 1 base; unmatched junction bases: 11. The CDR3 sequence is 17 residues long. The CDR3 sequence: CASSPSWRERSYNEQFF. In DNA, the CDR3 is TGTGCCAGCAGTCCTAGCTGGCGGGAGAGATCCTACAATGAGCAGTTCTTC. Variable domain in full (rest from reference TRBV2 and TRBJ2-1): EPEVTQTPSHQVTQMGQEVILRCVPISNHLYFYWYRQILGQKVEFLVSFYNNEISEKSEIFDDQFSVERPDGSNFTLKIRSTKLEDSAMYFCASSPSWRERSYNEQFFGPGTRLTVL.

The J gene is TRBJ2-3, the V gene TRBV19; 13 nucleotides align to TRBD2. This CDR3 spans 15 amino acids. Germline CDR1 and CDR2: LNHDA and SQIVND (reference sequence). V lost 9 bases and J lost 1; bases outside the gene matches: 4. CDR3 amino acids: CARKGTSGGTDTQYF. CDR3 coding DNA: TGTGCCAGAAAGGGGACTAGCGGGGGCACAGATACGCAGTATTTT.

CDR3: CASSQERVNYNEQFF. The CDR3 nucleotides are TGTGCCAGCAGCCAAGAACGGGTAAATTACAATGAGCAGTTCTTC. The chain recombines TRBV4-2 with TRBJ2-1, with D uncertain. Germline assignment: CDR1 LGHNA and CDR2 YNFKEQ. Trimming took off 0 bases at V and 4 bases at J, with 10 bases between the two ends. The CDR3 runs to 15 residues.

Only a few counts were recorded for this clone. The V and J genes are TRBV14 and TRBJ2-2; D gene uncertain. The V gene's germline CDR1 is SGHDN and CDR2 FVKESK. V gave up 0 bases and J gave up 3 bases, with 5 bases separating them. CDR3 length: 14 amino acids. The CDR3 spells CASSQDWDTGELFF. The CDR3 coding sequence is TGTGCCAGCAGCCAAGATTGGGACACCGGGGAGCTGTTTTTT.

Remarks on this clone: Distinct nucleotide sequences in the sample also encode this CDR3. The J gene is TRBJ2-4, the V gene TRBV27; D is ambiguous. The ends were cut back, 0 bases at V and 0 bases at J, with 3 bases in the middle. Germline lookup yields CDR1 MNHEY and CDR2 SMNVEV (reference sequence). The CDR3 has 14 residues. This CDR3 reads CASSLSGAKNIQYF. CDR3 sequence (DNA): TGTGCCAGCAGTTTATCGGGAGCCAAAAACATTCAGTACTTC.

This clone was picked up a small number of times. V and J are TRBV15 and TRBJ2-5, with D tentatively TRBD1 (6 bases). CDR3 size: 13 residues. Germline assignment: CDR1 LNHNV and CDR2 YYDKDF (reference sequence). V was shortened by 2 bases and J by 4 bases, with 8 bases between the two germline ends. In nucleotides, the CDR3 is TGTGCCACCAGCAGAAGACAGGTAGAGACCCAGTACTTC. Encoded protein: CATSRRQVETQYF.

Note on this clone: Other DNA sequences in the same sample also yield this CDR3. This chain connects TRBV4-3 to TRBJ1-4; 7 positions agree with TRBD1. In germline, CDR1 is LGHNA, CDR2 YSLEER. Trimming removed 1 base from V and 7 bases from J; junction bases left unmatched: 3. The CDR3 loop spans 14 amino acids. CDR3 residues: CASSQGQGGEKLFF. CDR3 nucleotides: TGCGCCAGCAGCCAAGGACAGGGTGGTGAAAAACTGTTTTTT.

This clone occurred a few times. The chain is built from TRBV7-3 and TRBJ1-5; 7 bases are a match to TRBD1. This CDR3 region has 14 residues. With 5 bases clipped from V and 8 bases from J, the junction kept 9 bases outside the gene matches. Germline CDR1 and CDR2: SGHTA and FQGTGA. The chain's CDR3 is CASSATGARKPQHF. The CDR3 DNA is TGTGCCAGCAGCGCAACAGGGGCCCGAAAGCCCCAGCATTTT.